A selection of T cell receptor beta chains follows, all from one sample in a study of blood T cells in healthy people across ages. TCRdb passed the 5' RACE reads through MiXCR, listing each CDR3 protein once. The repertoire holds under 1,000,000 distinct CDR3 sequences, under 40% seen once, with 10% to 15% in the top ten. The sequenced sample was blood. These receptors were obtained from a man between 18 and 29 years old in good health. Both conserved end residues are part of each CDR3. The D gene is left open where the match is weak. Rows may omit the clone size; those that give it use once, few, many or a size class.

clone_size | d_call | j_call | v_call | cdr3_length | cdr3_aa | cdr3_nt
few | NA | TRBJ1-1 | TRBV5-1 | 15 | CASSGVRDRNTEAFF | TGCGCCAGCAGCGGAGTCCGGGACCGGAACACTGAAGCTTTCTTT
NA | TRBD2 | TRBJ2-1 | TRBV12-3/TRBV12-4 | 16 | CASSFGTSEVKNEQFF | TGTGCCAGCAGTTTCGGGACTAGCGAGGTAAAAAATGAGCAGTTCTTC
many | NA | TRBJ1-2 | TRBV15 | 16 | CATSRDHRTIDYGYTF | TGTGCCACCAGCAGAGATCACAGGACAATCGACTATGGCTACACCTTC
few | NA | TRBJ2-2 | TRBV10-3 | 15 | CAINAAGTFTGELFF | TGTGCCATCAACGCTGCTGGGACTTTTACCGGGGAGCTGTTTTTT
NA | NA | TRBJ1-2 | TRBV29-1 | 11 | CSAWTSYGYTF | TGCAGCGCCTGGACATCTTATGGCTACACCTTC
few | NA | TRBJ2-6 | TRBV7-9 | 14 | CASSSATGANVLTF | TGTGCCAGCAGCTCCGCTACTGGGGCCAACGTCCTGACTTTC
many | NA | TRBJ2-3 | TRBV7-2 | 14 | CASSATPGTDTQYF | TGTGCCAGCAGCGCGACTCCAGGGACAGATACGCAGTATTTT
few | NA | TRBJ2-7 | TRBV4-3 | 16 | CASSHVQGGAYNEQYF | TGCGCCAGCAGCCACGTTCAGGGGGGCGCCTACAATGAGCAGTACTTC
few | TRBD1 | TRBJ1-1 | TRBV9 | 14 | CASGQGALGGEAFF | TGTGCCAGCGGACAGGGGGCTTTAGGCGGTGAAGCTTTCTTT
few | NA | TRBJ2-5 | TRBV2 | 11 | CASDPQETQYF | TGTGCCAGCGACCCTCAAGAGACCCAGTACTTC
few | TRBD1 | TRBJ2-3 | TRBV6-6 | 14 | CASIPGDRLDTQYF | TGTGCCAGCATCCCAGGGGACAGATTAGATACGCAGTATTTT
NA | NA | TRBJ2-3 | TRBV11-2 | 16 | CASSLGEDPSTDAQYF | TGTGCCAGCAGCCTGGGGGAGGATCCTAGCACAGATGCGCAGTATTTT
many | NA | TRBJ1-2 | TRBV24-1 | 16 | CATSDLHQKANYGYTF | TGTGCCACCAGTGATTTGCACCAGAAGGCTAACTATGGCTACACCTTC
many | NA | TRBJ2-3 | TRBV12-3/TRBV12-4 | 15 | CASSLAGAAIDTQYF | TGTGCCAGCAGTTTAGCTGGGGCGGCCATAGATACGCAGTATTTT
few | TRBD2 | TRBJ2-1 | TRBV6-2/TRBV6-3 | 15 | CASSYYGLAGVEQFF | TGTGCCAGCAGTTACTACGGACTAGCGGGTGTTGAGCAGTTCTTC
NA | TRBD1 | TRBJ2-2 | TRBV5-1 | 15 | CASQTVRGHDGELFF | TGCGCCAGCCAAACCGTCAGGGGGCACGACGGGGAGCTGTTTTTT
few | TRBD2 | TRBJ2-5 | TRBV5-1 | 15 | CASSSTGTSDETQYF | TGCGCCAGCAGCTCAACCGGGACTAGCGATGAGACCCAGTACTTC
NA | TRBD1 | TRBJ1-2 | TRBV28 | 17 | CASSLWQRTGVNYGYTF | TGTGCCAGCAGTTTATGGCAGCGGACAGGGGTGAACTATGGCTACACCTTC
few | TRBD2 | TRBJ2-3 | TRBV5-1 | 16 | CASSTGGSITTDTQYF | TGCGCCAGCAGCACCGGGGGGTCTATCACCACAGATACGCAGTATTTT
few | NA | TRBJ2-1 | TRBV5-1 | 16 | CASSLDLRAPYNEQFF | TGCGCCAGCAGCTTGGATCTCAGGGCCCCCTACAATGAGCAGTTCTTC
few | NA | TRBJ2-3 | TRBV25-1 | 16 | CASSEGGGRKSDTQYF | TGTGCCAGCAGTGAAGGGGGGGGCCGCAAGTCGGATACGCAGTATTTT
NA | NA | TRBJ2-3 | TRBV10-2 | 18 | CASSVPRIQGNGADTQYF | TGCGCCAGCAGTGTACCCAGAATCCAGGGGAATGGCGCAGATACGCAGTATTTT
NA | NA | TRBJ2-3 | TRBV7-9 | 14 | CASSSRGAADTQYF | TGTGCCAGCAGCTCACGTGGCGCAGCAGATACGCAGTATTTT
few | TRBD1 | TRBJ2-1 | TRBV7-6 | 15 | CVSSLVQGEYNEQFF | TGTGTCAGCAGCTTAGTCCAGGGGGAATACAATGAGCAGTTCTTC
NA | NA | TRBJ1-5 | TRBV3-1 | 12 | CASSHANQLQHF | TGTGCCAGCAGCCATGCGAATCAGCTCCAGCATTTT
NA | NA | TRBJ2-3 | TRBV20-1 | 14 | CSVRPRTSTDTQYF | TGCAGTGTCAGGCCAAGGACTAGCACAGATACGCAGTATTTT
NA | TRBD2 | TRBJ2-1 | TRBV6-5 | 14 | CASSASGVYNEQFF | TGTGCCAGCAGTGCTAGCGGGGTTTACAATGAGCAGTTCTTC
NA | TRBD2 | TRBJ2-5 | TRBV30 | 15 | CAWSSGGAFRETQYF | TGTGCCTGGAGTTCGGGGGGAGCCTTCCGGGAGACCCAGTACTTC
few | NA | TRBJ1-6 | TRBV3-1 | 15 | CAIEPGDGSNSPLHF | TGTGCCATCGAGCCGGGAGATGGTTCAAATTCACCCCTCCACTTT
NA | NA | TRBJ1-2 | TRBV7-9 | 14 | CASSLESKNYGYTF | TGTGCCAGCAGCTTAGAATCCAAGAACTATGGCTACACCTTC
NA | TRBD1 | TRBJ1-5 | TRBV27 | 15 | CASQQGAWGNQPQHF | TGTGCCAGCCAACAGGGGGCTTGGGGCAATCAGCCCCAGCATTTT
NA | NA | TRBJ1-4 | TRBV15 | 16 | CATSRRRDRWGEKLFF | TGTGCCACCAGCAGACGACGGGACCGCTGGGGTGAAAAACTGTTTTTT
few | NA | TRBJ1-2 | TRBV3-1 | 15 | CASSQDGRVGDGYTF | TGTGCCAGCAGCCAAGACGGCAGGGTGGGAGATGGCTACACCTTC
few | TRBD1 | TRBJ2-7 | TRBV5-6 | 15 | CASSLEGQGTYEQYF | TGTGCCAGCAGCTTGGAAGGACAGGGAACCTACGAGCAGTACTTC
NA | NA | TRBJ2-5 | TRBV5-1 | 16 | CASSLKTATSLEGQYF | TGCGCCAGCAGCCTCAAGACAGCCACTAGCCTCGAGGGGCAGTACTTC
few | NA | TRBJ1-2 | TRBV20-1 | 13 | CSARSSVVEGYTF | TGCAGTGCTAGGTCCTCGGTAGTGGAGGGCTACACCTTC
few | NA | TRBJ2-1 | TRBV27 | 14 | CASSPGLPYNEQFF | TGTGCCAGCAGTCCGGGACTTCCCTACAATGAGCAGTTCTTC
NA | TRBD2 | TRBJ2-3 | TRBV20-1 | 17 | CSAEPGLAEMSTDTQYF | TGCAGTGCTGAGCCGGGACTAGCGGAAATGAGCACAGATACGCAGTATTTT
few | NA | TRBJ2-7 | TRBV5-1 | 14 | CASTIQGSPYEQYF | TGCGCCAGTACTATACAGGGTTCCCCCTACGAGCAGTACTTC
NA | TRBD1 | TRBJ2-1 | TRBV2 | 16 | CASSEGRDSAIYEQFF | TGTGCCAGCAGTGAAGGTCGGGACAGCGCCATCTACGAGCAGTTCTTC
NA | TRBD1 | TRBJ1-5 | TRBV7-9 | 15 | CASSQTGGPDQPEHF | TGTGCCAGCAGCCAGACAGGGGGCCCAGATCAGCCCGAGCATTTT
NA | TRBD1 | TRBJ2-5 | TRBV7-2 | 16 | CASSSTGTVEQETQYF | TGTGCCAGCAGCTCCACCGGGACAGTGGAACAAGAGACCCAGTACTTC
NA | TRBD2 | TRBJ2-5 | TRBV7-2 | 14 | CASSRTSRSETQYF | TGTGCCAGCAGCCGGACTAGCAGATCGGAGACCCAGTACTTC
NA | NA | TRBJ2-7 | TRBV4-3 | 15 | CASSQGVASYNEQYF | TGCGCCAGCAGCCAAGGGGTTGCCTCCTACAATGAGCAGTACTTC
NA | NA | TRBJ1-1 | TRBV5-5 | 17 | CASSFEGGFRMNTEAFF | TGTGCCAGCAGTTTTGAAGGGGGGTTTCGTATGAACACTGAAGCTTTCTTT
NA | NA | TRBJ2-1 | TRBV12-3/TRBV12-4 | 16 | CASSSSSNEGGNEQFF | TGTGCCAGCAGTTCCTCATCAAATGAGGGGGGAAATGAGCAGTTCTTC
NA | NA | TRBJ2-3 | TRBV7-2 | 15 | CASSQSPGGADTQYF | TGTGCCAGCAGCCAATCCCCCGGGGGTGCAGATACGCAGTATTTT